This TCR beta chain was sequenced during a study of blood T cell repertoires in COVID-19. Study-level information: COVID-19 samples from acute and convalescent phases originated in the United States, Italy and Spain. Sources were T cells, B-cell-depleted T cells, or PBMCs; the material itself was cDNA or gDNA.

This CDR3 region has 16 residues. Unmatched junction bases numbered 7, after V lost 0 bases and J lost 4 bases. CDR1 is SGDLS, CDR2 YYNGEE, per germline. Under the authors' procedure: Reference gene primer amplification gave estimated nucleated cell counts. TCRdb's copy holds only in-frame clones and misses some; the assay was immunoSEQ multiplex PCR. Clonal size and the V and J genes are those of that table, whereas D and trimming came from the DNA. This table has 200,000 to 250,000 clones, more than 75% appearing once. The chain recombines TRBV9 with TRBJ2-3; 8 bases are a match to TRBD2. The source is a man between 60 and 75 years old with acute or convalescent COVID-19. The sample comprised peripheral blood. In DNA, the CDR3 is TGTGCCAGCAGCGTAGCTAGCGGGTGGCCGCCAGATACGCAGTATTTT. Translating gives CASSVASGWPPDTQYF. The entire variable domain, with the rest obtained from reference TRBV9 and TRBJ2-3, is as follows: DSGVTQTPKHLITATGQRVTLRCSPRSGDLSVYWYQQSLDQGLQFLIQYYNGEERAKGNILERFSAQQFPDLHSELNLSSLELGDSALYFCASSVASGWPPDTQYFGPGTRLTVL.